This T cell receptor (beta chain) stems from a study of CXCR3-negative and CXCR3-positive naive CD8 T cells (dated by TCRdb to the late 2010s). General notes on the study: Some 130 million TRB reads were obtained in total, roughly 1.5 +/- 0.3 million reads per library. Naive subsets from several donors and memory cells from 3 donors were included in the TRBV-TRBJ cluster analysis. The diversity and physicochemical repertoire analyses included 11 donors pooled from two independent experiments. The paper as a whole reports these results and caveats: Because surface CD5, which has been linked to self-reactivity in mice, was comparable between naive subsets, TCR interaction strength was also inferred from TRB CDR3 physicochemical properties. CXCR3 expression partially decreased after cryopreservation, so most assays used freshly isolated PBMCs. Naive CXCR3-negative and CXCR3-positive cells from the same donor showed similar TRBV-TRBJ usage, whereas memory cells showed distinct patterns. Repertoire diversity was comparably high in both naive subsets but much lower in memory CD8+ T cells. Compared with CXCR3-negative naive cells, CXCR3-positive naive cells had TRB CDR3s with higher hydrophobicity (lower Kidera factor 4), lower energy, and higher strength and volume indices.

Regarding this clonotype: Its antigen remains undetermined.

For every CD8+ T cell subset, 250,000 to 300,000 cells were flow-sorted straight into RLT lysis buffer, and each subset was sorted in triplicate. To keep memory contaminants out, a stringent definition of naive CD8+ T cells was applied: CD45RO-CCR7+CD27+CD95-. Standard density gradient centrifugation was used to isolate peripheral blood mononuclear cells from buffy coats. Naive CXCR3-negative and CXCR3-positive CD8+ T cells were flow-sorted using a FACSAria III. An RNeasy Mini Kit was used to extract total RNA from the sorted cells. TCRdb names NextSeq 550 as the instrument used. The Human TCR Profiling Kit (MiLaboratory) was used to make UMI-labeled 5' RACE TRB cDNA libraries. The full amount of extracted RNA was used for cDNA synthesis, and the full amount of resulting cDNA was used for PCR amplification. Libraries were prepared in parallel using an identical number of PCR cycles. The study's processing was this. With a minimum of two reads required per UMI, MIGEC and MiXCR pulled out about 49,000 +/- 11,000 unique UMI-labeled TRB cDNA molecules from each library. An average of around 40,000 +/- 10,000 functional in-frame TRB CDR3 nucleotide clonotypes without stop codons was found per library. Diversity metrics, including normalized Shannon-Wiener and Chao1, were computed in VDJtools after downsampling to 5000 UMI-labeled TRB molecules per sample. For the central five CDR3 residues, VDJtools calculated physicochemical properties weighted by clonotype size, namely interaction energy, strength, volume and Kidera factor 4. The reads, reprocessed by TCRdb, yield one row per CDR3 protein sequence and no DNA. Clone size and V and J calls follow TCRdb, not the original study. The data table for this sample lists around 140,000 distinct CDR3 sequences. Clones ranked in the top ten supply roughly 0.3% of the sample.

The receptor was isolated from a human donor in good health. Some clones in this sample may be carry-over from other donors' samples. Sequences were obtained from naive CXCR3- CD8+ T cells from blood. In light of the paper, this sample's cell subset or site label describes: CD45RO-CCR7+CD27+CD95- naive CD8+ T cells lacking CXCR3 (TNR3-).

Here the CDR3 is given as CASSRIFTSGYTDTQYF. The rearranged chain carries TRBV19 and TRBJ2-3; TCRdb's D call, TRBD1, is unchecked because there is no DNA. The CDR3 contains 17 residues, cysteine and phenylalanine counted. No DNA sequence was recorded. CDR1 and CDR2 (LNHDA, SQIVND) derive from the germline V gene (reference sequence).